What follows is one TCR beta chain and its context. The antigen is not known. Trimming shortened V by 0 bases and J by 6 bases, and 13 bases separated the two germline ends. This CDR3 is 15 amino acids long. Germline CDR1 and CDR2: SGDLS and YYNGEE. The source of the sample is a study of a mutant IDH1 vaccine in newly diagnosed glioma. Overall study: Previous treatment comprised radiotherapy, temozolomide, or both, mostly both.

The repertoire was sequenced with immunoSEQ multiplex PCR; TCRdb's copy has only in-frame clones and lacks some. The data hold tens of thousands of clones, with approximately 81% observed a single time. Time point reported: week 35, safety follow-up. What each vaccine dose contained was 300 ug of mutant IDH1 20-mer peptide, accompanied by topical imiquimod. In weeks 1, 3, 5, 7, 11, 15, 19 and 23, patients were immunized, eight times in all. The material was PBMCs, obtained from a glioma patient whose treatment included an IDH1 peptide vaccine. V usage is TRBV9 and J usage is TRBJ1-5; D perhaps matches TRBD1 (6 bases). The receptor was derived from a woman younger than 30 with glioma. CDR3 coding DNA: TGTGCCAGCAGCGTAGGAGAGGGGGACGGTCAGCCCCAGCATTTT. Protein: CASSVGEGDGQPQHF.